This T cell receptor (beta chain) appears in the sequencing data of a study of Graves' ophthalmopathy and Graves' hyperthyroidism. The study amplified TCR beta CDR3 regions using RNA transcripts. Scientists carried out first-round RT-PCR using HTBI primers and then a second-round multiplex PCR. MiXCR, applied by TCRdb to the multiplex PCR reads, yields one record per CDR3 protein. The repertoire includes approximately 460,000 distinct CDR3 sequences, under 15% of them detected once, and 9.8% sits in the top ten. This clonotype occurred many times. Sequenced material: blood. The sequence came from a woman aged 25 to 39 with Graves' ophthalmopathy.

The CDR3 here is CASSLQGSWKTGELFF. CDR3 coding DNA: TGTGCCAGCAGCTTACAGGGATCTTGGAAGACCGGGGAGCTGTTTTTT. The gene calls are TRBV5-6 and TRBJ2-2, with D possibly matching TRBD1 (6 bases). The CDR3 has 16 residues. Germline V gene sequence: CDR1 SGHDT, CDR2 YYEEEE. V dropped 2 bases and J dropped 5 bases, with 16 bases sitting between them.